These 32 T cell receptor beta chains share one sample of origin, sequenced in a study of PD-1 blockade in classical Hodgkin lymphoma. Time point defined: cycle 4 day 1 (C4D1), after around six weeks of nivolumab. Each and every patient relapsed after autologous stem cell transplantation, and patients got differing brentuximab vedotin exposure. Using immunoSEQ multiplex PCR, the repertoire was profiled, and TCRdb retains in-frame clones only, with some absent. The table records 90,000 to 100,000 clones, 78% of them present only once. Source: peripheral blood mononuclear cells (PBMCs), taken before the fourth cycle of nivolumab. The receptors shown here come from a human donor with classical Hodgkin lymphoma.

This clone was counted once. V and J are TRBV6-6 and TRBJ2-3; TRBD2 aligns across 14 bases. The ends lost 5 bases at V and 8 bases at J; junction bases unmatched: 9. CDR1 MNHNY and CDR2 SVGAGI come from the germline V gene (reference sequence). This CDR3 region has 16 residues. The CDR3 loop reads CASSGTSGGVRGTQYF. Here the CDR3 DNA reads TGTGCCAGCAGTGGGACTAGCGGGGGCGTGCGGGGTACGCAGTATTTT.

This clone showed up just a few times. This chain links TRBV11-2 with TRBJ2-1; 9 positions agree with TRBD2. The V segment lost 5 bases and the J segment 7 bases; nucleotides outside the gene matches: 15. The CDR3 length is 17 residues. Germline V gives CDR1 SGHAT, CDR2 FQNNGV. The CDR3 sequence: CASSLSPGLAIDNEQFF. In DNA form, the CDR3 reads TGTGCCAGCAGCCTTTCCCCGGGACTAGCTATCGATAATGAGCAGTTCTTC.

The chain joins TRBV14 to TRBJ1-2, with 11 bases lining up with TRBD1. Germline V CDR1 and CDR2: SGHDN, FVKESK. V lost 6 bases and J lost 4; bases outside the gene matches: 4. The CDR3 is 14 amino acids. CDR3 sequence (DNA): TGTGCCAGCAGAGGGACAGGGGGAAGCTATGGCTACACCTTC. Amino acids: CASRGTGGSYGYTF.

V gene TRBV7-9 combines with J gene TRBJ2-7, with D unclear. Trimming removed 5 bases at V and 3 bases at J, with 5 bases between. Germline V CDR1 and CDR2: SEHNR, FQNEAQ (reference sequence). CDR3 length equals 11 residues. CDR3 in amino acids: CASSPLYEQYF. The CDR3, as DNA: TGTGCCAGCAGCCCCCTCTACGAGCAGTACTTC.

This clone turned up a few times. This chain uses TRBV7-2 with TRBJ2-1; 14 nucleotides align to TRBD2. Germline-derived CDR1 and CDR2 are SGHTA and FQGNSA. V gave up 2 bases and J gave up 4 bases; unmatched junction bases: 4. This CDR3 spans 17 amino acids. The CDR3 bases are TGTGCCAGCAGCTTAATGGGACTAGCGGGGGCATACAATGAGCAGTTCTTC. It specifies CASSLMGLAGAYNEQFF.

V and J are TRBV7-2 and TRBJ2-3; TRBD2 matches at 11 bases. CDR1 is SGHTA, CDR2 FQGNSA, per germline. With V trimmed by 6 bases and J by 4 bases, 9 bases remained unmatched. The CDR3 runs to 16 residues. CDR3 in DNA: TGTGCCAGCAGACCAACTAGCGGGGGACCCCCAGATACGCAGTATTTT. As protein: CASRPTSGGPPDTQYF. Drawing the rest from reference TRBV7-2 and TRBJ2-3, the complete variable domain is GAGVSQSPSNKVTEKGKDVELRCDPISGHTALYWYRQSLGQGLEFLIYFQGNSAPDKSGLPSDRFSAERTGGSVSTLTIQRTQQEDSAVYLCASRPTSGGPPDTQYFGPGTRLTVL.

The chain links TRBV6-6 to TRBJ2-7; D perhaps matches TRBD1 (6 bases). Between the trimmed V and J ends, which lost 6 bases and 3 bases, there was a span of 6 bases. The CDR3 contains 11 residues. Germline assignment: CDR1 MNHNY and CDR2 SVGAGI (reference sequence). This chain's CDR3 is CASRDSYEQYF. In nucleotides, the CDR3 is TGTGCCAGCAGGGACAGCTACGAGCAGTACTTC.

J is TRBJ2-1 and V is TRBV7-6, with D uncertain. Germline V gene sequence: CDR1 SGHVS, CDR2 FNYEAQ. Trimming pared 5 bases from V and 2 bases from J, leaving 13 bases between. This CDR3 is 15 amino acids long. The CDR3 bases are TGTGCCAGCAGCATTGGCAGAACCCCCTACAATGAGCAGTTCTTC. Protein sequence: CASSIGRTPYNEQFF. Combining the CDR3 with reference TRBV7-6 and TRBJ2-1 gives the whole variable domain GAGVSQSPRYKVTKRGQDVALRCDPISGHVSLYWYRQALGQGPEFLTYFNYEAQQDKSGLPNDRFSAERPEGSISTLTIQRTEQRDSAMYRCASSIGRTPYNEQFFGPGTRLTVL.

The genes are TRBV9 and TRBJ1-2, with TRBD1 identical over 8 bases. Losses at the gene ends were 0 bases for V and 7 bases for J; bases not matched to a gene: 11. Germline lookup yields CDR1 SGDLS and CDR2 YYNGEE. This CDR3 has 16 amino acids. Here the CDR3 DNA reads TGTGCCAGCAGCGTAGAGAGCACCAGGGGGCTCGGTGGCTACACCTTC. This sequence encodes CASSVESTRGLGGYTF.

This clone was recorded once. This CDR3 is CASRNGQGAYEQYF. DNA for the CDR3: TGTGCCAGCAGGAACGGACAGGGGGCCTACGAGCAGTACTTC. The gene calls are TRBV5-6 and TRBJ2-7; the match to TRBD1 covers 10 bases. Germline-derived CDR1 and CDR2 are SGHDT and YYEEEE. The CDR3 runs 14 residues. The ends lost 5 bases at V and 2 bases at J; junction bases unmatched: 4.

The chain carries TRBV19 and TRBJ1-5; D perhaps matches TRBD1 (6 bases). V gave up 3 bases and J gave up 5 bases, with 14 bases separating them. This CDR3 spans 15 amino acids. In germline, CDR1 is LNHDA, CDR2 SQIVND (reference sequence). CDR3 coding DNA: TGTGCCAGTAGTATCTTCGGGGGGGCAGATCAGCCCCAGCATTTT. Its protein product is CASSIFGGADQPQHF.

Note on this clone: This sequence may be a read error, since a much larger clone differs from it by one base. V and J are TRBV6-1 and TRBJ1-1; weak D call: TRBD1 (6 bases). CDR1 is MNHNS, CDR2 SASEGT, per germline. The CDR3 is 14 residues long. V dropped 6 bases and J dropped 5 bases, with 16 bases sitting between them. In DNA, the CDR3 is TGTGCCAGCAGACCAAGCAGGGGCGAAACTGAAGCTTTCTTT. It is translated as CASRPSRGETEAFF.

V usage is TRBV15 and J usage is TRBJ1-4, with 7 bases lining up with TRBD1. The CDR3 spans 14 residues. The V gene's germline CDR1 is LNHNV and CDR2 YYDKDF (reference sequence). V shed 4 bases, J shed 1 base, and the junction held 0 bases outside the gene matches. CDR3 coding DNA: TGTGCCACCAGCAACAGGGGAACTAATGAAAAACTGTTTTTT. Translation gives CATSNRGTNEKLFF.

The chain recombines TRBV6-5 with TRBJ1-6; D might be TRBD1 (5 bases). Germline V gene data show CDR1 as MNHEY and CDR2 as SVGAGI. The CDR3 totals 15 residues. Trimming left V 2 bases short and J 8 bases short, with 13 bases between. CDR3 nucleotide sequence: TGTGCCAGCAGTTACGCGGGTGAGGGGCATTCACCCCTCCACTTT. This codes for CASSYAGEGHSPLHF.

The chain carries TRBV5-1 and TRBJ2-1, with 14 bases that match TRBD2. With 3 bases clipped from V and 0 bases from J, the junction kept 5 bases outside the gene matches. Germline-derived CDR1 and CDR2 are SGHRS and YFSETQ. The CDR3 totals 18 residues. CDR3 amino acids: CASSSGLAGGSSYNEQFF. In DNA form, the CDR3 reads TGCGCCAGCAGCTCTGGACTAGCGGGAGGCAGCTCCTACAATGAGCAGTTCTTC.

The chain combines TRBV13 with TRBJ2-1, with unresolved D. Germline lookup yields CDR1 PRHDT and CDR2 FYEKMQ (reference sequence). Trimming took 4 bases from V and 9 from J, leaving 13 bases between them. The CDR3 runs 13 residues. Here the CDR3 reads CASSSQALGEQFF. Here the CDR3 DNA reads TGTGCCAGCAGCTCCCAGGCGCTTGGTGAGCAGTTCTTC.

The rearrangement uses TRBV4-3 and TRBJ2-1; 12 nucleotides align to TRBD2. The CDR3 contains 15 residues. Germline CDR1 LGHNA, CDR2 YSLEER. After removal of 3 bases from V and 3 bases from J, the junction contained 0 bases not matched to a gene. The CDR3 DNA follows: TGCGCCAGCAGCCAGGGACTAGCGGGCTACAATGAGCAGTTCTTC. Its protein product is CASSQGLAGYNEQFF.

The chain is built from TRBV10-3 and TRBJ2-7, with 9 bases aligning to TRBD2. Germline CDR1 reads ENHRY; CDR2 reads SYGVKD. CDR3 size: 15 residues. V lost 6 bases, J lost 3 bases, and 9 bases stayed unmatched. DNA for the CDR3: TGTGCCATCAGCAAGGTTAGCGGGGGCGTCTACGAGCAGTACTTC. This sequence encodes CAISKVSGGVYEQYF.

This chain joins TRBV11-2 and TRBJ1-6; 7 nucleotides agree with TRBD1. The CDR3 runs to 15 residues. V trimming: 5 bases; J trimming: 3 bases; junction bases outside the gene matches: 4. Germline CDR1 is SGHAT and CDR2 is FQNNGV. The CDR3 DNA reads TGTGCCAGCAGCCGTCGGGACAGCTATAATTCACCCCTCCACTTT. This codes for CASSRRDSYNSPLHF.

This chain uses TRBV9 with TRBJ1-2; TRBD1 is a possible D gene (5 bases). Trimming left V 2 bases short and J 7 bases short, with 12 bases between. Germline V lookup: CDR1 SGDLS, CDR2 YYNGEE. The CDR3 is 13 residues long. The CDR3 here is CASSVPGSGGYTF. CDR3 nucleotides: TGTGCCAGCAGCGTCCCAGGGTCGGGTGGCTACACCTTC. Looking up the rest from reference TRBV9 and TRBJ1-2 gives the full variable domain: DSGVTQTPKHLITATGQRVTLRCSPRSGDLSVYWYQQSLDQGLQFLIQYYNGEERAKGNILERFSAQQFPDLHSELNLSSLELGDSALYFCASSVPGSGGYTFGSGTRLTVV.

V gene TRBV18 combines with J gene TRBJ2-3; D ambiguous. V lost 2 bases and J 4 bases, leaving 10 bases between the germline ends. This CDR3 has 14 amino acids. Germline CDR1 reads KGHSH; CDR2 reads LQKENI. The CDR3 sequence: CASSPGSYSDTQYF. The CDR3 coding sequence is TGTGCCAGCTCACCAGGCAGCTACTCAGATACGCAGTATTTT.

The chain uses TRBV19 and TRBJ2-1; unclear D gene. CDR3 length: 16 amino acids. Germline CDR1 and CDR2: LNHDA and SQIVND (reference sequence). V was trimmed by 6 bases and J by 7 bases, leaving 22 bases between them. The CDR3 nucleotides are TGTGCCAGTAGCCTCATCATGAGCGACGATGTGAATGAGCAGTTCTTC. Encoded protein: CASSLIMSDDVNEQFF.

The CDR3 nucleotides are TGTGCCAGCAGCCCCGGGGACAGGGAGGCTGAAGCTTTCTTT. Protein product: CASSPGDREAEAFF. V gene TRBV7-9 combines with J gene TRBJ1-1, with 9 bases identical to TRBD1. The V gene's germline CDR1 is SEHNR and CDR2 FQNEAQ (reference sequence). V dropped 5 bases and J dropped 6; count of bases not matched to a gene: 7. The CDR3 extends over 14 amino acids.

The V call is TRBV28, the J call TRBJ1-2, with D hard to call. Trimming shortened V by 5 bases and J by 7 bases, and 20 bases separated the two germline ends. CDR3 size: 15 residues. In germline, CDR1 is MDHEN, CDR2 SYDVKM. The CDR3 nucleotides are TGTGCCAGCAGTCCAGACTTTGGTAACTATCGTGGCTACACCTTC. It translates to CASSPDFGNYRGYTF.

The J gene is TRBJ1-1, the V gene TRBV6-5; 11 bases map to TRBD1. Per germline, CDR1 MNHEY and CDR2 SVGAGI. The CDR3 covers 14 residues. V dropped 5 bases and J dropped 5; count of bases not matched to a gene: 4. The CDR3 is CASSADRGRTEAFF. CDR3 nucleotides: TGTGCCAGCAGTGCGGACAGGGGGCGGACTGAAGCTTTCTTT.

The chain uses TRBV9 and TRBJ2-5, with 9 bases fitting TRBD2. Looked up from germline, CDR1 is SGDLS and CDR2 is YYNGEE. This CDR3 has 15 amino acids. Germline trimming cut 1 base from V and 4 bases from J; bases unmatched to any gene: 5. The CDR3 is CASSVLWREGETQYF. As DNA, the CDR3 is TGTGCCAGCAGCGTACTTTGGCGGGAGGGAGAGACCCAGTACTTC. The full variable domain, with the rest looked up from reference TRBV9 and TRBJ2-5, is DSGVTQTPKHLITATGQRVTLRCSPRSGDLSVYWYQQSLDQGLQFLIQYYNGEERAKGNILERFSAQQFPDLHSELNLSSLELGDSALYFCASSVLWREGETQYFGPGTRLLVL.

In this sample, this clone turned up once. The CDR3 region is CASSQGQGPTKTQYF. CDR3 DNA: TGCGCCAGCAGCCAGGGACAGGGGCCAACAAAGACCCAGTACTTC. The chain couples TRBV5-1 to TRBJ2-5, with 10 bases fitting TRBD1. The germline CDR1 and CDR2 sequences are SGHRS and YFSETQ. V was pared by 4 bases and J by 6 bases, with 9 bases of the junction left unmatched. The CDR3 is 15 amino acids. Based on the CDR3 plus reference TRBV5-1 and TRBJ2-5, the full variable domain is KAGVTQTPRYLIKTRGQQVTLSCSPISGHRSVSWYQQTPGQGLQFLFEYFSETQRNKGNFPGRFSGRQFSNSRSEMNVSTLELGDSALYLCASSQGQGPTKTQYFGPGTRLLVL.

The J gene is TRBJ1-1, the V gene TRBV5-1; D is undetermined. CDR1 and CDR2 (germline): SGHRS, YFSETQ. The CDR3 is 15 residues long. V was clipped by 1 base and J by 0 bases, with 10 bases between them. CDR3 sequence (DNA): TGCGCCAGCAGCTTGATGACTGGCTTGAACACTGAAGCTTTCTTT. It is translated as CASSLMTGLNTEAFF.

The chain has TRBV6-5 and TRBJ2-7; tentative D call: TRBD2 (7 bases). Germline V gene sequence: CDR1 MNHEY, CDR2 SVGAGI. This CDR3 region has 15 residues. V dropped 6 bases and J dropped 5 bases, with 20 bases sitting between them. The CDR3 coding sequence is TGTGCCAGCAGCGACAGGTTTCGCGGGAGAAACGAGCAGTACTTC. Translated, it gives CASSDRFRGRNEQYF.

The chain couples TRBV9 to TRBJ1-1; D gene unclear. Per the germline V gene, CDR1 is SGDLS and CDR2 is YYNGEE. The germline V and J ends were trimmed by 0 bases and 3 bases, with 12 bases remaining between them. The CDR3 totals 15 residues. CDR3 sequence: CASSVDGVTDTEAFF. The CDR3 DNA is TGTGCCAGCAGCGTAGACGGGGTTACAGACACTGAAGCTTTCTTT. The full variable domain, rest sourced from reference TRBV9 and TRBJ1-1, is DSGVTQTPKHLITATGQRVTLRCSPRSGDLSVYWYQQSLDQGLQFLIQYYNGEERAKGNILERFSAQQFPDLHSELNLSSLELGDSALYFCASSVDGVTDTEAFFGQGTRLTVV.

This chain uses TRBV5-4 with TRBJ2-3; 10 nucleotides agree with TRBD2. Germline values: CDR1 SGHNT, CDR2 YYREEE (reference sequence). CDR3 length: 15 residues. The ends lost 3 bases at V and 4 bases at J; junction bases unmatched: 5. The CDR3: CASSSPLAGADTQYF. CDR3 in DNA: TGTGCCAGCAGCTCCCCGCTAGCGGGGGCAGATACGCAGTATTTT. The full variable domain, rest sourced from reference TRBV5-4 and TRBJ2-3, is ETGVTQSPTHLIKTRGQQVTLRCSSQSGHNTVSWYQQALGQGPQFIFQYYREEENGRGNFPPRFSGLQFPNYSSELNVNALELDDSALYLCASSSPLAGADTQYFGPGTRLTVL.

The chain recombines TRBV2 with TRBJ2-7; TRBD1 is a possible D gene (6 bases). V lost 3 bases to trimming and J lost 3 bases, with 12 bases between them. CDR3 length: 14 amino acids. The germline CDR1 and CDR2 sequences are SNHLY and FYNNEI. CDR3 in DNA: TGTGCCAGCAGTGACCTCAGGGGCTACTACGAGCAGTACTTC. Protein sequence: CASSDLRGYYEQYF.